This is a list of T cell receptor beta chains from one sample in a study of a mutant IDH1 vaccine in newly diagnosed glioma. Which antigens these TCRs recognize remains unknown. Using immunoSEQ multiplex PCR, the repertoire was profiled, and TCRdb retains in-frame clones only, with some absent. The profile shows roughly 60,000 clones, 70% to 90% of them singletons. The sample here was PBMCs, taken from a glioma patient whose treatment included an IDH1 peptide vaccine. The receptors were sampled from a man aged 30 to 39 with glioma. Both conserved end residues are part of each CDR3. The order of the fields is J gene, D gene, V gene, clone size, CDR3 protein, CDR3 DNA. The D gene is left open where the match is weak. Only some rows state a clone size, as once, few, many or a class for expanded clones.

TRBJ1-4,TRBD1,TRBV2,.,CASSYRDRGEKLFF,TGTGCCAGCAGTTACCGGGACAGGGGTGAAAAACTGTTTTTT
TRBJ2-2,.,TRBV7-7,.,CASSLGTLTGELFF,TGTGCCAGCAGCTTGGGGACTTTAACCGGGGAGCTGTTTTTT
TRBJ2-1,.,TRBV7-9,.,CASSFRRTNEQFF,TGTGCCAGCAGCTTCCGACGCACCAATGAGCAGTTCTTC
TRBJ2-7,.,TRBV28,.,CASTGDSYEQYF,TGTGCCAGCACCGGGGACTCCTACGAGCAGTACTTC
TRBJ2-3,.,TRBV28,.,CASSSGDTQYF,TGTGCCAGCAGTTCGGGGGATACGCAGTATTTT
TRBJ2-2,.,TRBV5-6,.,CASSLRGSTGELFF,TGTGCCAGCAGCTTAAGGGGGAGCACCGGGGAGCTGTTTTTT
TRBJ1-4,.,TRBV5-1,.,CASSLGPMIATNEKLFF,TGCGCCAGCAGCTTGGGCCCCATGATCGCAACTAATGAAAAACTGTTTTTT
TRBJ2-7,TRBD1,TRBV19,.,CASSGGTGGSYEQYF,TGTGCCAGTAGTGGGGGGACAGGGGGTTCCTACGAGCAGTACTTC
TRBJ1-6,TRBD1,TRBV28,.,CASSSRDREYNSPLHF,TGTGCCAGCAGTTCTAGGGACAGAGAGTATAATTCACCCCTCCACTTT
TRBJ1-1,.,TRBV28,.,CASSFIGSDQEAFF,TGTGCCAGCAGTTTTATAGGGTCAGATCAGGAAGCTTTCTTT
TRBJ1-6,.,TRBV2,.,CASSVRDPDNSPLHF,TGTGCCAGCAGTGTCAGGGACCCCGATAATTCACCCCTCCACTTT
TRBJ2-5,TRBD1,TRBV5-6,once,CASSLGTGAQETQYF,TGTGCCAGCAGCTTGGGGACAGGGGCACAAGAGACCCAGTACTTC
TRBJ1-1,.,TRBV20-1,.,CSPLVNTEAFF,TGCAGTCCCCTCGTTAACACTGAAGCTTTCTTT
TRBJ1-2,TRBD1,TRBV2,.,CASSAGGTGDGYTF,TGTGCCAGCAGTGCGGGCGGGACAGGGGATGGCTACACCTTC
TRBJ2-6,.,TRBV18,.,CASSPGPRSGANVLTF,TGTGCCAGCTCACCGGGACCCCGCTCTGGGGCCAACGTCCTGACTTTC